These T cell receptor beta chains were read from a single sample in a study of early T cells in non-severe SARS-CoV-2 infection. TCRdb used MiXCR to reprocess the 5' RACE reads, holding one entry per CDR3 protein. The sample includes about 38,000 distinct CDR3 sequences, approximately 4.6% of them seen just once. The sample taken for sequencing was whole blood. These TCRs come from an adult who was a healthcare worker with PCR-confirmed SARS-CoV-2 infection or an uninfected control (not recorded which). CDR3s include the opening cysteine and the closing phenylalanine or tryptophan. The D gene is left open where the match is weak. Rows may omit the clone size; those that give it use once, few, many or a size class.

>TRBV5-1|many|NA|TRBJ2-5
TGCGCCAGCAGCTTGAACCCCCAGAGGGAGACCCAGTACTTC
CASSLNPQRETQYF
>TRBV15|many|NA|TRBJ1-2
TGTGCCACCAGCTCATCTAACTATGGCTACACCTTC
CATSSSNYGYTF
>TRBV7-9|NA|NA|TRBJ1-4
TGTGCCAGCAGCTTTAGGACTAATGAAAAACTGTTTTTT
CASSFRTNEKLFF
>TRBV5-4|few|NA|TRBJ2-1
TGTGCCAGCAGTCGAGCCGGGTCTTCGCTTCACAATGAGCAGTTCTTC
CASSRAGSSLHNEQFF
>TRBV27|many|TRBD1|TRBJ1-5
TGTGCCAGCAGTCCAGGGACGACAGGGATAGGCAATCAGCCCCAGCATTTT
CASSPGTTGIGNQPQHF
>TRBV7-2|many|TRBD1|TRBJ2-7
TGTGCCAGCAGCAGACCGGGACAGGGTATATACGAGCAGTACTTC
CASSRPGQGIYEQYF
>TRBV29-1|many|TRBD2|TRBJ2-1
TGCAGCGGATTGCTAGTGGGGCTAGCGGGGCCGAGCTCCTACAATGAGCAGTTCTTC
CSGLLVGLAGPSSYNEQFF
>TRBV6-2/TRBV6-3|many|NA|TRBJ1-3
TGTGCCAGCAGTTATGTCGGAAACACCATATATTTT
CASSYVGNTIYF
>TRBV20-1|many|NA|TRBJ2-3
TGCAGTGCTAAATCACGGGGAACAGATACGCAGTATTTT
CSAKSRGTDTQYF
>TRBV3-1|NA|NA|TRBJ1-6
TGTGCCAGCAGCCAAGATGGGAGGGCTCGATCACCCCTCCACTTT
CASSQDGRARSPLHF
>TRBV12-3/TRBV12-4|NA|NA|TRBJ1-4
TGTGCCAGCAGTTCTTCATCGGGGCTTAATGAAAAACTGTTTTTT
CASSSSSGLNEKLFF
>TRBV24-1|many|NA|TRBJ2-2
TGTGCCACCAGCGACAGCTCGAACACCGGGGAGCTGTTTTTT
CATSDSSNTGELFF
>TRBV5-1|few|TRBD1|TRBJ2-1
TGCGCCACCGCATCCGGGACAGGGAACAATGAGCAGTTCTTC
CATASGTGNNEQFF
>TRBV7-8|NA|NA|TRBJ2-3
TGTGCCAGCAGCTTAGTCTCGGGGGTAAGGGGCACAGATACGCAGTATTTT
CASSLVSGVRGTDTQYF
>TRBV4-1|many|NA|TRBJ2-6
TGCGCCAGCAGCCTCCAGGACTCTGGGGCCAACGTCCTGACTTTC
CASSLQDSGANVLTF
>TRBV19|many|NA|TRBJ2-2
TGTGCCAGTAGTATACGGGCGGGAATGGGGGAGCTGTTTTTT
CASSIRAGMGELFF
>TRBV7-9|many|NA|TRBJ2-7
TGTGCCAGCAGCTTAGGGGGTTCCGAGCAGTACTTC
CASSLGGSEQYF
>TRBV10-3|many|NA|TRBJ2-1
TGTGCCATCAGTGAGCGGGGGGCCAATGAGCAGTTCTTC
CAISERGANEQFF
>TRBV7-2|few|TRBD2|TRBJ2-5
TGTGCCAGCAGTTACGACTGGACTAGCATGGAGACCCAGTACTTC
CASSYDWTSMETQYF
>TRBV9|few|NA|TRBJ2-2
TGTGCCAGCAGCGGACGATTCGGGACTAACACCGGGGAGCTGTTTTTT
CASSGRFGTNTGELFF
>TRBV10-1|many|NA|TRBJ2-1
TGCGCCAGCAGTGAGGGGCCTCAAGAGCAGTTCTTC
CASSEGPQEQFF
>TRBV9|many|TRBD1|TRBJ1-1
TGTGCCAGCAGCCCCCGGACAGGGGGTGAAGTTTTCTTT
CASSPRTGGEVFF
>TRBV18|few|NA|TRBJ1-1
TGTGCCAGCTCACCGGTACGAGTTCTACTTTTGAACACTGAAGCTTTCTTT
CASSPVRVLLLNTEAFF
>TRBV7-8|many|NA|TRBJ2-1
TGTGCCAGCAGCTTAAGTCAGAAGGATGAGCAGTTCTTC
CASSLSQKDEQFF
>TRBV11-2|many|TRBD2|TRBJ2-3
TGTGCCAGCAGCTTAGGACTAGCGGGGGGGCAAGATACGCAGTATTTT
CASSLGLAGGQDTQYF
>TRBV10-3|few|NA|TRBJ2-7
TGTGCCATCAGCACAGGTACCTACGAGCAGTACTTC
CAISTGTYEQYF
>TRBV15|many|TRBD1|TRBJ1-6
TGTGCCACCAGCAGAGAGCCAGGGGGAGGCTCACCCCTCCACTTT
CATSREPGGGSPLHF
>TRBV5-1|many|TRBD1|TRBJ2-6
TGCGCCAGCAGCTATACGGACAGGATAAGCTCTGGGGCCAACGTCCTGACTTTC
CASSYTDRISSGANVLTF
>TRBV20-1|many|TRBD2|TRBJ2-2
TGCAGTGCTAGGTCGACTAGCGGCACCGGGGAGCTGTTTTTT
CSARSTSGTGELFF
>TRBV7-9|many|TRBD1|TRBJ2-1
TGTGCCAGCAGCTTAATTTCAGGGACAGGCCCTCTTGAAGTTTTCTTC
CASSLISGTGPLEVFF
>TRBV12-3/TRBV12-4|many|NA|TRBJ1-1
TGTGCCAGCAGTCCCCTTGGTTCTCTGAACACTGAAGCTTTCTTT
CASSPLGSLNTEAFF
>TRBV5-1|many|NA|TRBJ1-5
TGCGCCAGCAGCCCAACGGGGGGACATCAGCCCCAGCATTTT
CASSPTGGHQPQHF
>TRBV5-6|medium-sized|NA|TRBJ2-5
TGTGCCAGCAGCTTGGACAGGGCAGAGACCCAGTACTTC
CASSLDRAETQYF
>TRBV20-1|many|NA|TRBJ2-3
TGCAGTGCTGACCTTGGGAGCACAGATACGCAGTATTTT
CSADLGSTDTQYF
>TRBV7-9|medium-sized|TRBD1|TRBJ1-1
TGTGCCAGCAGCTTTCGCTCGGGACAGGGGACTGAAGCTTTCTTT
CASSFRSGQGTEAFF
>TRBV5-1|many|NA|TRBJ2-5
TGCGCCAGCAGCACCGGGACACTCGAGGAGACCCAGTACTTC
CASSTGTLEETQYF
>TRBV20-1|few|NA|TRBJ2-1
TGCAGTGCCGGCTTGACTAGAGGGGCCTACAATGAGCAGTTCTTC
CSAGLTRGAYNEQFF
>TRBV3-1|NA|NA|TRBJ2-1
TGTGCCAGCAACGGGGTTGGGCAATACAATGAGCAGTTCTTC
CASNGVGQYNEQFF
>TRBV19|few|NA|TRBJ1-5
TGTGCCAGTAGTACGGCGGTGGTCAATCAGCCCCAGCATTTT
CASSTAVVNQPQHF
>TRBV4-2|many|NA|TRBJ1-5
TGTGCCAGCAGCCAGAATGACATGGACGTTCAGCCCCAGCATTTT
CASSQNDMDVQPQHF
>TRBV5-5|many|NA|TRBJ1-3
TGTGCCAGCAGCCAGATCGCGGGGGGGCGCGGAAACACCATATATTTT
CASSQIAGGRGNTIYF
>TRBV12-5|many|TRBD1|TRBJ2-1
TGTGCTAGTGGTTTGACCCGGGACAGGACTACTGAGCAGTTCTTC
CASGLTRDRTTEQFF
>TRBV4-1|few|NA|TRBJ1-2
TGCGCCAGCAGCCAATCTCTCGGCAGCGGCTATGGCTACACCTTC
CASSQSLGSGYGYTF
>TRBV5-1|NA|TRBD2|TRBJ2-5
TGCGCCAGCAGAACTAGCGGGGAAGAGACCCAGTACTTC
CASRTSGEETQYF
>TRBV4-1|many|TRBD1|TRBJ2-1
TGCGCCAGCAGCCCCACAGGGGAGACGTACAATGAGCAGTTCTTC
CASSPTGETYNEQFF
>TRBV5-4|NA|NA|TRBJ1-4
TGTGCCAGCAGCTTGGGAGAGGGGCTGGATGAAAAACTGTTTTTT
CASSLGEGLDEKLFF
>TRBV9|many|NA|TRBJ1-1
TGTGCCAGCAGCGCCGGGATCTGGGGCGCTGAAGCTTTCTTT
CASSAGIWGAEAFF
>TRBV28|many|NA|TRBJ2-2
TGTGCCAGCAGAATGACAGGCACCACCGGGGAGCTGTTTTTT
CASRMTGTTGELFF
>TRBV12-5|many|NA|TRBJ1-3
TGTGCTAGTGGTTTGGTGGGGCGGCCCTCTGGAAACACCATATATTTT
CASGLVGRPSGNTIYF
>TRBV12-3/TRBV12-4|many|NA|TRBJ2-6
TGTGCCAGCAGCCCCCGGGACGTCCTGACTTTC
CASSPRDVLTF
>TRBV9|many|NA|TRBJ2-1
TGTGCCAGCAGCGTAGGATTGGCGGGGCCCCTCTATGAGCAGTTCTTC
CASSVGLAGPLYEQFF
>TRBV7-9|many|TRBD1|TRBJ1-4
TGTGCCAGCAGCTTAAGGGAAGGGGGCTCCCAACTGTTTTTT
CASSLREGGSQLFF
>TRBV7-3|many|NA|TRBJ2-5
TGTGCCAGCAGCTTAGCAGGAGAGACCCAGTACTTC
CASSLAGETQYF